Shown below are 8 T cell receptor beta chains from a single sample sequenced in a study of blood T cells in healthy people across ages. Primed by a sample-barcoded 5' primer and a J-beta primer mix, a second PCR proceeded for roughly 7 to 12 cycles. TCRdb recomputed calls from the 5' RACE reads with MiXCR, one row per CDR3 protein. This sample carries roughly 1,700,000 distinct CDR3 sequences, approximately 30% of them seen once, and the ten largest clones take roughly 8%. Source material: blood. These receptors were taken from a woman in her 30s in good health.

This clonotype has at least ten counts. The chain uses TRBV5-1 and TRBJ2-1, with 8 bases lining up with TRBD1. The CDR3 runs 15 residues. V trimming: 2 bases; J trimming: 6 bases; junction bases outside the gene matches: 7. CDR1 is SGHRS, CDR2 YFSETQ, per germline. This CDR3 reads CASSLSGQDANEQFF. The CDR3 region has the DNA TGCGCCAGCAGCTTATCGGGACAGGACGCCAATGAGCAGTTCTTC. The full variable domain, rest sourced from reference TRBV5-1 and TRBJ2-1, is KAGVTQTPRYLIKTRGQQVTLSCSPISGHRSVSWYQQTPGQGLQFLFEYFSETQRNKGNFPGRFSGRQFSNSRSEMNVSTLELGDSALYLCASSLSGQDANEQFFGPGTRLTVL.

This clonotype was detected only a few times. V and J are TRBV11-2 and TRBJ2-3; no definite D call. Per germline, CDR1 SGHAT and CDR2 FQNNGV. This CDR3 spans 17 amino acids. Trimming took off 1 base at V and 2 bases at J, with 16 bases between the two ends. The CDR3 DNA is TGTGCCAGCAGCTTAGGGGCATCGCCCCTGACCACAGATACGCAGTATTTT. Translating gives CASSLGASPLTTDTQYF.

The gene calls are TRBV3-1 and TRBJ2-3; D possibly corresponds to TRBD1 (7 bases). This CDR3 region has 15 residues. V lost 4 bases and J lost 9, with 20 bases in between. CDR1 and CDR2 (germline): LGHDT, YNNKEL (reference sequence). CDR3 residues: CASSPFRGADETQYF. CDR3 DNA: TGTGCCAGCAGCCCCTTCAGGGGGGCGGATGAAACGCAGTATTTT.

This clonotype was seen more than once but under ten times. This chain's CDR3 is CASTLRWESPYNEQFF. CDR3 DNA sequence: TGTGCCAGCACCCTAAGATGGGAGAGCCCCTACAATGAGCAGTTCTTC. This chain uses TRBV7-2 with TRBJ2-1, with a weak D call TRBD2 (5 bases). The CDR3 has 16 residues. CDR1 SGHTA and CDR2 FQGNSA come from the germline V gene. V was pared by 7 bases and J by 2 bases, with 18 bases between.

This clonotype showed up just a few times. The genes are TRBV4-3 and TRBJ1-5; no clear D. V lost 0 bases and J lost 0, with 12 bases in between. CDR1 LGHNA and CDR2 YSLEER come from the germline V gene. This CDR3 region has 17 residues. The CDR3 region has the DNA TGCGCCAGCAGCCAAGATCTGGGAGTTAGTAGCAATCAGCCCCAGCATTTT. This gives the protein CASSQDLGVSSNQPQHF.

With respect to this clonotype: An end of the junction does not agree with germline; a read error may underlie this. The chain employs TRBV27 and TRBJ2-6; D may be TRBD1 (5 bases). Germline CDR1 is MNHEY and CDR2 is SMNVEV (reference sequence). This CDR3 region has 14 residues. The CDR3 sequence: CASSFYSGANVRTF. CDR3 DNA sequence: TGTGCCAGCAGTTTTTACTCTGGGGCCAACGTCCGGACTTTC.

The V call is TRBV2, the J call TRBJ2-2, with D unresolved. Germline CDR1 and CDR2: SNHLY and FYNNEI. V was shortened by 8 bases and J by 1 base, with 8 bases between the two germline ends. The CDR3 has 13 residues. The DNA for the CDR3 is TGTGCCAGCTCCCGTTTGAACACCGGGGAGCTGTTTTTT. It specifies CASSRLNTGELFF.

The chain has TRBV7-2 and TRBJ2-2; 7 nucleotides align to TRBD2. The CDR3 totals 14 residues. Germline V gene sequence: CDR1 SGHTA, CDR2 FQGNSA. Losses at the gene ends were 3 bases for V and 6 bases for J; bases not matched to a gene: 4. In DNA, the CDR3 is TGTGCCAGCAGCTTCGAGGGAGGGGCCGGGGAGCTGTTTTTT. Encoded protein: CASSFEGGAGELFF.